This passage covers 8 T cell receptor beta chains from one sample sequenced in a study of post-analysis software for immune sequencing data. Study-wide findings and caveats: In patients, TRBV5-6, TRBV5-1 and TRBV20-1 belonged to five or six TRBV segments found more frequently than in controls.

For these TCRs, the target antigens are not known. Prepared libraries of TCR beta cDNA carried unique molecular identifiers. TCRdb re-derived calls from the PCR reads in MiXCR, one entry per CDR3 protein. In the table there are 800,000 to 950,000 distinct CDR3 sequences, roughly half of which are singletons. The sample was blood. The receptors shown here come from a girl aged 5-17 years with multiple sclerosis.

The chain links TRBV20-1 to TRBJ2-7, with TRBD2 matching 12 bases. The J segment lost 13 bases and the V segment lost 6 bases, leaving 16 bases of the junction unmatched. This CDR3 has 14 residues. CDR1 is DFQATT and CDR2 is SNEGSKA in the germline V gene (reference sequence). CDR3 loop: CSARAGTSGQRRYF. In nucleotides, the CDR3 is TGCAGTGCCCGTGCAGGGACTAGCGGGCAACGCCGTTACTTC.

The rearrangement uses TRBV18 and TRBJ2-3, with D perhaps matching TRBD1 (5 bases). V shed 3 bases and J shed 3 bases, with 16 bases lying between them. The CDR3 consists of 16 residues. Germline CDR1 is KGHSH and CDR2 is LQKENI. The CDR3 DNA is TGTGCCAGCTCACCGGTGGCCAGGGTGGGAACAGATACGCAGTATTTT. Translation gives CASSPVARVGTDTQYF.

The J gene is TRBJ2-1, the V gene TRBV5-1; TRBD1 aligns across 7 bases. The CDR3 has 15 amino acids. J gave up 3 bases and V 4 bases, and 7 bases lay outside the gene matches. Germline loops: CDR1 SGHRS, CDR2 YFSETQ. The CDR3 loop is CASSRGQPVYNEQFF. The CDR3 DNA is TGCGCCAGCAGCCGGGGACAGCCTGTCTACAATGAGCAGTTCTTC.

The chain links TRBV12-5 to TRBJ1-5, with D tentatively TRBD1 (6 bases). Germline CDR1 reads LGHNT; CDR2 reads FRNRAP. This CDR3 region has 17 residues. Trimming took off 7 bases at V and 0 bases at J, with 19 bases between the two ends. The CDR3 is CASDPPGGGASNQPQHF. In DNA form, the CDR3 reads TGTGCTAGTGACCCCCCGGGAGGGGGAGCTAGCAATCAGCCCCAGCATTTT.

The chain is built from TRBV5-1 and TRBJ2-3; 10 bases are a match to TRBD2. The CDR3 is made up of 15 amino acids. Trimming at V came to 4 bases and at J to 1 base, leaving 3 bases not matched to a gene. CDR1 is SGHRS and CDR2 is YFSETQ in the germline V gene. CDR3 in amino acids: CASSILAGGTDTQYF. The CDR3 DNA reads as TGCGCCAGCAGCATCCTAGCGGGGGGCACAGATACGCAGTATTTT.

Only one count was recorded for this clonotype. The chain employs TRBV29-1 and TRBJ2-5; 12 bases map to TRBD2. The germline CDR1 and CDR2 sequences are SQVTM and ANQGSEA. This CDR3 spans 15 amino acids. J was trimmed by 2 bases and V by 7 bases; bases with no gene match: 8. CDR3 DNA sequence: TGCAGCGGTATTTGGACTAGCGGGATTCAAGAGACCCAGTACTTC. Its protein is CSGIWTSGIQETQYF.

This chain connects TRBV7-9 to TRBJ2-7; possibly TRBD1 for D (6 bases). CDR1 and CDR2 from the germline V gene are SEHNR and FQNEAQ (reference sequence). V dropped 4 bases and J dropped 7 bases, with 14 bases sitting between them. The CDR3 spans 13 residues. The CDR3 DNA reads TGTGCCAGCAGCTCCCCCGGGACACGAGAGCAGTACTTC. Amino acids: CASSSPGTREQYF.

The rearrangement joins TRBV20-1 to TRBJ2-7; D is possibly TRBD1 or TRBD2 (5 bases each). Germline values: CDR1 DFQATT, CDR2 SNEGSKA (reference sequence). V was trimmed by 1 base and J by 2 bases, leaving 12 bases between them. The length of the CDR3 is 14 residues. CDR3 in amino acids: CSARVRGVPYEQYF. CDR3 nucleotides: TGCAGTGCTAGAGTAAGGGGAGTACCCTACGAGCAGTACTTC.